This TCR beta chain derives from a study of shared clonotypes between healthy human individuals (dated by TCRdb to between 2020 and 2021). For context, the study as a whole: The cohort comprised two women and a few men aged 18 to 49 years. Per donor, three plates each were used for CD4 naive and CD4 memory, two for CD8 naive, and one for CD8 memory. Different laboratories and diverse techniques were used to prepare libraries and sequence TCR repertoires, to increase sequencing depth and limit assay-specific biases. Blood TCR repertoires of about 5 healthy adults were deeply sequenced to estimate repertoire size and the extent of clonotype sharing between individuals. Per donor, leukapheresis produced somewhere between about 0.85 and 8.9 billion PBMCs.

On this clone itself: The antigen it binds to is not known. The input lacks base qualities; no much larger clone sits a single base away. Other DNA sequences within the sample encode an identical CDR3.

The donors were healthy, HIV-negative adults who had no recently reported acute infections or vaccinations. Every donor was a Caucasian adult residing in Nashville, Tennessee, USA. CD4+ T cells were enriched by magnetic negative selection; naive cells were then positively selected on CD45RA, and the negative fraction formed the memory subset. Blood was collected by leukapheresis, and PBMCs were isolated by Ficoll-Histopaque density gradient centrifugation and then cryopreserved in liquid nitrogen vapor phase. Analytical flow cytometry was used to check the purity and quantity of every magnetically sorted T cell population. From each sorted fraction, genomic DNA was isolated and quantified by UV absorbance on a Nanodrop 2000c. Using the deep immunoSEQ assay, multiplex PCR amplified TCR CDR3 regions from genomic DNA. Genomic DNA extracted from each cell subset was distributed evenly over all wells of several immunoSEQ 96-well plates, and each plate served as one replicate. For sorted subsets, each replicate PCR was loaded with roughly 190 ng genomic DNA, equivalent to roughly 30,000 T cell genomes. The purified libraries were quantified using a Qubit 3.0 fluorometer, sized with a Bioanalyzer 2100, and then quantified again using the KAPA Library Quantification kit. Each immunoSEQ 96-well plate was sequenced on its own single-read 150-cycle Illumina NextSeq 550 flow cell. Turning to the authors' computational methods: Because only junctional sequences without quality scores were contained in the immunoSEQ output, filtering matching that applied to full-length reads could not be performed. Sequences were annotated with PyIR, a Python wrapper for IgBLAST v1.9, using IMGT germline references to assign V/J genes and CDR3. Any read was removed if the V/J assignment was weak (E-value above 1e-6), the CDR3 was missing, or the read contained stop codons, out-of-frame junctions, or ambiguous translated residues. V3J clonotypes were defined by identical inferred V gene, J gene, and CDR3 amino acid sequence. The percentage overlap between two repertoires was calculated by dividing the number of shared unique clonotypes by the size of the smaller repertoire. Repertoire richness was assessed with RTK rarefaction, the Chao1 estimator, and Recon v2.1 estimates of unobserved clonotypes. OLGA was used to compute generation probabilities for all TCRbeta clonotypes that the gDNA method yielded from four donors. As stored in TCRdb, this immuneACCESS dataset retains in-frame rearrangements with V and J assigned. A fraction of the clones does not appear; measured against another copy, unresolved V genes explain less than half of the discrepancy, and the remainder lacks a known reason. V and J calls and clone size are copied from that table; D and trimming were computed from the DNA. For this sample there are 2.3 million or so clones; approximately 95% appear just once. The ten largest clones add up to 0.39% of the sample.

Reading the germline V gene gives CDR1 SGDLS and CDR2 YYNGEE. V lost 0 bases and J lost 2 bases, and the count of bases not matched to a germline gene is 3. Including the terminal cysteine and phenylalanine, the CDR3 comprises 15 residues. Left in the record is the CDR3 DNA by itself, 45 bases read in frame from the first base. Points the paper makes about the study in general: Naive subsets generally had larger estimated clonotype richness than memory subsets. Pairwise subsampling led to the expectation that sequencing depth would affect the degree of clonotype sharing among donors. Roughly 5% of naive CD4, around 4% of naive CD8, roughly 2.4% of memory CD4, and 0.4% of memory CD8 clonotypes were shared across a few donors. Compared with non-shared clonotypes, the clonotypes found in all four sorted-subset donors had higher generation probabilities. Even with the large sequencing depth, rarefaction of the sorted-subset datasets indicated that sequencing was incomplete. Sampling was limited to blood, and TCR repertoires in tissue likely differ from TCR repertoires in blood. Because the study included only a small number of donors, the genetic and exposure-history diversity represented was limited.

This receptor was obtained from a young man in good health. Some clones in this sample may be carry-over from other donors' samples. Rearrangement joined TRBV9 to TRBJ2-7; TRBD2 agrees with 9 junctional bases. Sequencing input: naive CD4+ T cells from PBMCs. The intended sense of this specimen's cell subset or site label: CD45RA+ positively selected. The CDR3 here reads CASSVGPSGTYEQYF. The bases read TGTGCCAGCAGCGTAGGTCCTAGCGGGACCTACGAGCAGTACTTC.